The 13 T cell receptor beta chains below come from one sample, sequenced in a study of T cell responses to AZD1222 COVID-19 vaccine. Repertoires were generated with immunoSEQ multiplex PCR, while TCRdb's copy carries only in-frame clones and drops some. This sample has roughly 180,000 clones, with roughly nine tenths found just once. The material was peripheral blood, obtained 28 days after the second AZD1222 dose. The receptors stem from an adult who received the AZD1222 COVID-19 vaccine.

V and J are TRBV6-2 or TRBV6-3 and TRBJ2-5; D tentatively fits TRBD1 or TRBD2 (6 bases each). This CDR3 comprises 14 residues. The V gene's germline CDR1 is MNHEY and CDR2 SVGEGT. The V end was cut by 7 bases, the J end by 4 bases, with 16 bases between. The CDR3 protein is CASTPGDWRETQYF. In nucleotides, the CDR3 is TGTGCCAGCACCCCAGGGGACTGGCGAGAGACCCAGTACTTC.

The J gene is TRBJ2-7, the V gene TRBV27; D is tentatively TRBD1 or TRBD2 (5 bases each). Germline V gives CDR1 MNHEY, CDR2 SMNVEV (reference sequence). The V and J ends lost 5 bases and 3 bases respectively, with 20 bases between them. This CDR3 region has 16 residues. The CDR3 region is CASSQPGRLRGYEQYF. CDR3 DNA: TGTGCCAGCAGTCAACCGGGACGCCTACGGGGCTACGAGCAGTACTTC.

The chain is built from TRBV19 and TRBJ1-2; D perhaps matches TRBD1 (5 bases). The CDR3 contains 17 residues. Germline-derived CDR1 and CDR2 are LNHDA and SQIVND (reference sequence). V lost 0 bases to trimming and J lost 3 bases, with 17 bases between them. The CDR3 bases are TGTGCCAGTAGTATAGATAGGTCCAGGGTCGTCGACTATGGCTACACCTTC. Its translation is CASSIDRSRVVDYGYTF.

The gene calls are TRBV6-2 or TRBV6-3 and TRBJ1-5; D might be TRBD1 (5 bases). Germline CDR1 and CDR2: MNHEY and SVGEGT. V was trimmed by 2 bases and J by 7 bases, leaving 12 bases between them. CDR3 size: 14 residues. In DNA, the CDR3 is TGTGCCAGCAGTTACGGGTCAGGGTCACAGCCCCAGCATTTT. Protein product: CASSYGSGSQPQHF.

V and J are TRBV7-2 and TRBJ2-1, with 9 bases identical to TRBD2. This CDR3 has 15 amino acids. V was clipped by 5 bases and J by 0 bases; unmatched bases: 2. Germline V gives CDR1 SGHTA, CDR2 FQGNSA. The CDR3 loop is CASSISGSSYNEQFF. CDR3 bases: TGTGCCAGCAGCATTAGCGGGAGCTCCTACAATGAGCAGTTCTTC. The full variable domain, with the rest looked up from reference TRBV7-2 and TRBJ2-1, is GAGVSQSPSNKVTEKGKDVELRCDPISGHTALYWYRQSLGQGLEFLIYFQGNSAPDKSGLPSDRFSAERTGGSVSTLTIQRTQQEDSAVYLCASSISGSSYNEQFFGPGTRLTVL.

The J gene is TRBJ2-7, the V gene TRBV10-3; 8 bases map to TRBD1. The CDR3 totals 13 residues. Trimming took 5 bases from V and 9 from J; bases not matched to a gene: 9. Germline V gene lookup returns CDR1 ENHRY and CDR2 SYGVKD. This CDR3 reads CAISPRGQDGQYF. In DNA form, the CDR3 reads TGTGCCATCAGTCCCAGGGGGCAGGATGGGCAGTACTTC.

This chain joins TRBV7-2 and TRBJ1-5, with D uncertain. V gave up 5 bases and J gave up 2 bases, with 16 bases separating them. Germline V lookup: CDR1 SGHTA, CDR2 FQGNSA. CDR3 size: 16 residues. CDR3 protein: CASSPSRPGGNQPQHF. CDR3 DNA sequence: TGTGCCAGCAGCCCCTCCCGGCCTGGGGGCAATCAGCCCCAGCATTTT.

The V call is TRBV7-9, the J call TRBJ1-1; D remains unclear. There are 13 residues in the CDR3. Trimming stripped 5 bases from V and 1 base from J, with 8 bases between. Germline assignment: CDR1 SEHNR and CDR2 FQNEAQ (reference sequence). CDR3 DNA: TGTGCCAGCAGCCAGCCGAGGAACACTGAAGCTTTCTTT. Its translation is CASSQPRNTEAFF.

V gene TRBV7-8 combines with J gene TRBJ2-1, with D possibly matching TRBD1 (6 bases). V lost 3 bases and J lost 6, with 21 bases in between. The CDR3 length is 17 residues. Germline V CDR1 and CDR2: SGHVS, FQNEAQ. The CDR3 sequence: CASSFGPPRGTGNEQFF. In DNA form, the CDR3 reads TGTGCCAGCAGCTTTGGGCCCCCTAGGGGGACCGGCAATGAGCAGTTCTTC.

The V gene is TRBV7-3, the J gene TRBJ2-1; the D is unclear. The CDR3 is 13 amino acids. Germline assignment: CDR1 SGHTA and CDR2 FQGTGA. With 5 bases removed from V and 0 bases from J, the gap between germline ends came to 5 bases. The CDR3 reads CASSQSSYNEQFF. The CDR3, as DNA: TGTGCCAGCAGCCAGAGCTCCTACAATGAGCAGTTCTTC.

The gene calls are TRBV7-2 and TRBJ2-1, with D perhaps TRBD2 (5 bases). V was cut by 1 base and J by 7 bases, with 8 bases left in between. In germline, CDR1 is SGHTA, CDR2 FQGNSA. The CDR3 runs 13 residues. The CDR3 sequence: CASSLGRRNEQFF. The CDR3, as DNA: TGTGCCAGCAGCTTAGGACGGAGGAATGAGCAGTTCTTC. Variable domain in full (rest from reference TRBV7-2 and TRBJ2-1): GAGVSQSPSNKVTEKGKDVELRCDPISGHTALYWYRQSLGQGLEFLIYFQGNSAPDKSGLPSDRFSAERTGGSVSTLTIQRTQQEDSAVYLCASSLGRRNEQFFGPGTRLTVL.

The chain combines TRBV14 with TRBJ2-3, with TRBD2 identical over 10 bases. CDR1 and CDR2 from the germline V gene are SGHDN and FVKESK. V lost 0 bases, J lost 4 bases, and 22 bases stayed unmatched. The CDR3 has 22 amino acids. The CDR3 reads CASSQDPLRAGGPRAGSDTQYF. The DNA of the CDR3 is TGTGCCAGCAGCCAAGATCCTTTGAGAGCGGGAGGGCCCCGCGCGGGATCAGATACGCAGTATTTT.

CDR3 sequence reads: CASSFAGVGYGYTF. The CDR3 DNA sequence: TGCGCCAGCAGCTTCGCAGGGGTAGGCTATGGCTACACCTTC. V usage is TRBV5-1 and J usage is TRBJ1-2, with a tentative D call TRBD1 (6 bases). In germline, CDR1 is SGHRS, CDR2 YFSETQ. V gave up 2 bases and J gave up 4 bases, with 12 bases separating them. The CDR3 loop spans 14 amino acids.